This record concerns one T cell receptor (delta chain) sequence. For this DNA, TCRdb reports the protein of a much larger clone, which diverges at residue 3, most likely from a read error; the protein presented here is translated directly from the DNA. TCRdb re-analyzed the RT-PCR reads via CATT. The sample has about 1,300 delta-chain clones; roughly 2.1% are singletons. Germline CDR1 is GEAIGNYY and CDR2 is EKD. The CDR3 has 17 amino acids. This specimen belongs to a study of gamma-delta T cells after stem cell transplantation. Material for sequencing was gamma-delta T cells. The chain carries TRDV2 and TRDJ1; weak D call: TRDD3 (6 bases). The clonotype was recovered from a human donor. It is not recorded whose cells these are; they may come from a transplant donor. CDR3 bases: TGTGCCCGTGACACCCTGGGGCCGCGGGCGGCCACCGATAAACTCATCTTT. Residues: CARDTLGPRAATDKLIF.